Shown below are 10 T cell receptor beta chains from a single sample sequenced in a study of T cell responses to AZD1222 COVID-19 vaccine. Sequencing used immunoSEQ multiplex PCR; TCRdb keeps in-frame clones, though not all of them. The table records tens of thousands of clones, more than 70% of them present only once. The sample in question was peripheral blood, obtained on day 0 of MenACWY control vaccination. The source is an adult in good health.

This sequence joins TRBV5-6 and TRBJ2-3; a weak D match, TRBD2 (5 bases). The CDR3 contains 13 residues. Trimming removed 7 bases from V and 3 bases from J, with 12 bases in between. Germline V gene data show CDR1 as SGHDT and CDR2 as YYEEEE. CDR3: CASHPEATDTQYF. For the CDR3, the DNA is TGTGCCAGCCATCCGGAGGCAACAGATACGCAGTATTTT.

On this clone itself: At one of its ends the junction is not consistent with the germline gene, which may arise from a read error. The CDR3 bases are TGCAGCGTGGAAGGACGGACGAACTATGGCTACACCTTC. As protein: CSVEGRTNYGYTF. The chain combines TRBV29-1 with TRBJ1-2; D remains ambiguous. The germline V gene encodes CDR1 SQVTM and CDR2 ANQGSEA. This CDR3 region has 13 residues.

The chain carries TRBV29-1 and TRBJ2-7; D unclear. The CDR3 contains 13 residues. CDR1 is SQVTM, CDR2 ANQGSEA, per germline. V lost 5 bases and J lost 2, with 13 bases in between. CDR3 residues: CSVLTSATYEQYF. The DNA for the CDR3 is TGCAGCGTTCTAACGTCAGCCACCTACGAGCAGTACTTC.

The chain links TRBV10-3 to TRBJ2-7; TRBD2 matches at 10 bases. Germline values: CDR1 ENHRY, CDR2 SYGVKD. The junction had 6 bases not matched to a gene; V was cut back by 0 bases and J by 1 base. The CDR3 loop spans 17 amino acids. The CDR3 coding sequence is TGTGCCATCAGTGAGTCCAGCGGGAGGGCCCTATCCTACGAGCAGTACTTC. Residues: CAISESSGRALSYEQYF.

DNA for the CDR3: TGTGCCAGCAGCTTAGGACTGAGAGAGAAGGAGACCCAGTACTTC. It encodes CASSLGLREKETQYF. This chain links TRBV11-3 with TRBJ2-5; unclear D gene. Trimming left V 1 base short and J 5 bases short, with 14 bases between. The CDR3 length is 15 residues. The germline CDR1 and CDR2 sequences are SGHNT and YENEEA.

V usage is TRBV10-3 and J usage is TRBJ2-5, with D perhaps matching TRBD2 (6 bases). CDR1 and CDR2 from the germline V gene are ENHRY and SYGVKD. Trimming took off 4 bases at V and 3 bases at J, with 12 bases between the two ends. The CDR3 runs to 14 residues. The CDR3 region is CAISGQGGKETQYF. In nucleotides, the CDR3 is TGTGCCATCAGTGGGCAGGGAGGAAAAGAGACCCAGTACTTC.

The chain couples TRBV5-6 to TRBJ2-3, with TRBD1 identical over 12 bases. This CDR3 region has 16 residues. V gave up 4 bases and J gave up 3 bases; unmatched junction bases: 6. Looked up from germline, CDR1 is SGHDT and CDR2 is YYEEEE. The CDR3 region is CASSAGTGGATDTQYF. The CDR3 bases are TGTGCCAGCAGCGCGGGGACAGGGGGCGCGACAGATACGCAGTATTTT.

The gene calls are TRBV6-5 and TRBJ1-2, with a possible D match to TRBD1 (5 bases). From germline, CDR1 is MNHEY and CDR2 SVGAGI. This CDR3 contains 13 residues. V shed 7 bases and J shed 7 bases, with 16 bases lying between them. The CDR3: CASNPTSGTGYTF. The DNA of the CDR3 is TGTGCCAGCAATCCCACGAGCGGGACTGGCTACACCTTC.

The chain employs TRBV28 and TRBJ1-1, with no clear D. Germline V gene sequence: CDR1 MDHEN, CDR2 SYDVKM. This CDR3 is built from 12 residues. Trimming took 3 bases from V and 12 from J, leaving 14 bases between them. CDR3: CASSLGTLSTFF. CDR3 nucleotide sequence: TGTGCCAGCAGTTTGGGCACCTTGTCGACTTTCTTT.

The chain links TRBV21-1 to TRBJ2-7; the D call of TRBD2 is as the table states it, not checked on the DNA. TRBV21-1 is designated a pseudogene. This CDR3 region has 12 residues. This chain's CDR3 is CASSSRDYEQYF. The DNA of the CDR3 is TGTGCCAGCAGCAGCCGGGACTACGAGCAGTACTTC.